Listed below are T cell receptor beta chains from one sample, sequenced in a study of blood T cell repertoires in COVID-19. Method: immunoSEQ multiplex PCR; TCRdb's copy keeps in-frame clones and lacks some. The table includes about 320,000 clones, 70% to 90% detected once. Specimen: peripheral blood. The receptors stem from a human donor in a cohort sampled during active COVID-19. Both conserved end residues are part of each CDR3. A D gene is named only where the DNA matches it firmly. A clone size is listed for some rows: how often the clone was seen (once, few, many), or a class if it is expanded.

d_call: .; clone_size: .; j_call: TRBJ1-6; v_call: TRBV7-9; cdr3_length: 14; cdr3_nt: TGTGCCAGCAGCTTAGTTCCGGAGGGGTCACCCCTCCACTTT; cdr3_aa: CASSLVPEGSPLHF
d_call: .; clone_size: .; j_call: TRBJ2-6; v_call: TRBV6-5; cdr3_length: 15; cdr3_nt: TGTGCCAGCAGTTCAACAGGGTCTGGGGCCAACGTCCTGACTTTC; cdr3_aa: CASSSTGSGANVLTF
d_call: TRBD2; clone_size: .; j_call: TRBJ2-2; v_call: TRBV7-8; cdr3_length: 16; cdr3_nt: TGTGCCAGCAGCCACCTGGGACTAGCGGACACCGGGGAGCTGTTTTTT; cdr3_aa: CASSHLGLADTGELFF
d_call: .; clone_size: .; j_call: TRBJ1-5; v_call: TRBV19; cdr3_length: 18; cdr3_nt: TGTGCCAGTAGTATAAATCCCCGGACACGTTATAGCAATCAGCCCCAGCATTTT; cdr3_aa: CASSINPRTRYSNQPQHF
d_call: TRBD1; clone_size: .; j_call: TRBJ1-1; v_call: TRBV6-5; cdr3_length: 13; cdr3_nt: TGTGCCAGCAGCTACAGGGGGATCACTGAAGCTTTCTTT; cdr3_aa: CASSYRGITEAFF
d_call: .; clone_size: .; j_call: TRBJ2-5; v_call: TRBV27; cdr3_length: 15; cdr3_nt: TGTGCCAGCAGTTTATCTCGGAGCATGTTTGAGACCCAGTACTTC; cdr3_aa: CASSLSRSMFETQYF
d_call: .; clone_size: .; j_call: TRBJ1-5; v_call: TRBV7-3; cdr3_length: 15; cdr3_nt: TGTGCCAGCAGCTTAAGGGGGGGAAGCAATCAGCCCCAGCATTTT; cdr3_aa: CASSLRGGSNQPQHF
d_call: .; clone_size: .; j_call: TRBJ1-1; v_call: TRBV6-5; cdr3_length: 11; cdr3_nt: TGTGCCAGCAGACAGGGCGGTGAAGCTTTCTTT; cdr3_aa: CASRQGGEAFF
d_call: TRBD1; clone_size: .; j_call: TRBJ2-3; v_call: TRBV24-1; cdr3_length: 15; cdr3_nt: TGTGCCACCAGTGATCCAGGACAGGGTACAGATACGCAGTATTTT; cdr3_aa: CATSDPGQGTDTQYF
d_call: .; clone_size: once; j_call: TRBJ1-5; v_call: TRBV3-1/TRBV3-2; cdr3_length: 14; cdr3_nt: TGTGCCAGCAGCCAAGAAATGGGGGGTCAGCCCCAGCATTTT; cdr3_aa: CASSQEMGGQPQHF
d_call: TRBD2; clone_size: .; j_call: TRBJ2-1; v_call: TRBV9; cdr3_length: 18; cdr3_nt: TGTGCCAGCAGCAAAAGATCCTCCGGGACTAGCGGAAACAATGAGCAGTTCTTC; cdr3_aa: CASSKRSSGTSGNNEQFF
d_call: .; clone_size: few; j_call: TRBJ2-7; v_call: TRBV6-1; cdr3_length: 13; cdr3_nt: TGTGCCAGCAGTGAAGCGAAACTGTACGAGCAGTACTTC; cdr3_aa: CASSEAKLYEQYF
d_call: .; clone_size: .; j_call: TRBJ2-5; v_call: TRBV7-3; cdr3_length: 13; cdr3_nt: TGTGCCAGCAGCTTAGGTTACAGTGAGACCCAGTACTTC; cdr3_aa: CASSLGYSETQYF
d_call: TRBD1; clone_size: .; j_call: TRBJ2-6; v_call: TRBV30; cdr3_length: 18; cdr3_nt: TGTGCCGGGAGGTACCGGGACAGGGGGGGTTCTGGGGCCAACGTCCTGACTTTC; cdr3_aa: CAGRYRDRGGSGANVLTF
d_call: .; clone_size: .; j_call: TRBJ1-1; v_call: TRBV3-1/TRBV3-2; cdr3_length: 14; cdr3_nt: TGTGCCAGCAGCCAATTGTCCCCTCGGACTGAAGCTTTCTTT; cdr3_aa: CASSQLSPRTEAFF
d_call: .; clone_size: .; j_call: TRBJ1-5; v_call: TRBV24-1; cdr3_length: 15; cdr3_nt: TGTGCCACCAGTGATACGAACAGCCTTTATCAGCCCCAGCATTTT; cdr3_aa: CATSDTNSLYQPQHF
d_call: .; clone_size: .; j_call: TRBJ1-5; v_call: TRBV24-1; cdr3_length: 14; cdr3_nt: TGTGCCACCAGTGATTTGGGGAGTCATCAGCCCCAGCATTTT; cdr3_aa: CATSDLGSHQPQHF
d_call: TRBD2; clone_size: once; j_call: TRBJ2-1; v_call: TRBV2; cdr3_length: 13; cdr3_nt: TGTGCCAGCAACCAGCGGGGGGGCGATGAGCAGTTCTTC; cdr3_aa: CASNQRGGDEQFF
d_call: TRBD2; clone_size: .; j_call: TRBJ2-1; v_call: TRBV9; cdr3_length: 15; cdr3_nt: TGTGCCAGCAGCGCTGGACTAGCGGGGTACAATGAGCAGTTCTTC; cdr3_aa: CASSAGLAGYNEQFF
d_call: TRBD1; clone_size: .; j_call: TRBJ1-1; v_call: TRBV19; cdr3_length: 15; cdr3_nt: TGTGCCAGTAGTATCAAGACAGGGTACGGCACTGAAGCTTTCTTT; cdr3_aa: CASSIKTGYGTEAFF
d_call: .; clone_size: few; j_call: TRBJ1-5; v_call: TRBV14; cdr3_length: 13; cdr3_nt: TGTGCCAGCAGCCCCACGGGTAATCAGCCCCAGCATTTT; cdr3_aa: CASSPTGNQPQHF
d_call: TRBD1; clone_size: .; j_call: TRBJ1-2; v_call: TRBV24-1; cdr3_length: 16; cdr3_nt: TGTGCCACCAGTGATGCCGGGACAGGGGGGGAAGGTGGCTACACCTTC; cdr3_aa: CATSDAGTGGEGGYTF
d_call: .; clone_size: .; j_call: TRBJ2-1; v_call: TRBV5-1; cdr3_length: 14; cdr3_nt: TGCGCCAGCAGCTTCCGGGACAAAAACAATGAGCAGTTCTTC; cdr3_aa: CASSFRDKNNEQFF
d_call: .; clone_size: .; j_call: TRBJ1-3; v_call: TRBV7-3; cdr3_length: 13; cdr3_nt: TGTGCCAGCAGCCAGGGTTCTGGAAACACCATATATTTT; cdr3_aa: CASSQGSGNTIYF
d_call: .; clone_size: .; j_call: TRBJ1-4; v_call: TRBV14; cdr3_length: 14; cdr3_nt: TGTGCCAGCAGCCAAGCAAGGGGCGAGGAAAAACTGTTTTTT; cdr3_aa: CASSQARGEEKLFF
d_call: .; clone_size: .; j_call: TRBJ2-1; v_call: TRBV7-9; cdr3_length: 15; cdr3_nt: TGTGCCAGCAGCTTAGGAGGGGGGGTATACAATGAGCAGTTCTTC; cdr3_aa: CASSLGGGVYNEQFF
d_call: TRBD1; clone_size: .; j_call: TRBJ2-2; v_call: TRBV4-2; cdr3_length: 17; cdr3_nt: TGTGCCAGCAGCCAAGAAGTAGGGGACAGTAACACCGGGGAGCTGTTTTTT; cdr3_aa: CASSQEVGDSNTGELFF
d_call: TRBD1; clone_size: .; j_call: TRBJ1-5; v_call: TRBV6-5; cdr3_length: 14; cdr3_nt: TGTGCCAGCAGCGGACAGGCACCTAATCAGCCCCAGCATTTT; cdr3_aa: CASSGQAPNQPQHF
d_call: .; clone_size: .; j_call: TRBJ1-2; v_call: TRBV21-1; cdr3_length: 14; cdr3_nt: TGTGCCAGCTCCCACCCTACAGGGACCTCGGGCTACACCTTC; cdr3_aa: CASSHPTGTSGYTF
d_call: .; clone_size: .; j_call: TRBJ2-3; v_call: TRBV11-3; cdr3_length: 12; cdr3_nt: TGTGCCAGCAGCGACTCACGCAATACGCAGTATTTT; cdr3_aa: CASSDSRNTQYF
d_call: .; clone_size: .; j_call: TRBJ1-2; v_call: TRBV6-2/TRBV6-3; cdr3_length: 13; cdr3_nt: TGTGCCAGCAGCCTTCTAGACGGCTATGGCTACACCTTC; cdr3_aa: CASSLLDGYGYTF
d_call: .; clone_size: .; j_call: TRBJ1-3; v_call: TRBV29-1; cdr3_length: 21; cdr3_nt: TGCAGCGTTGTTTGGTACGGAAGCCCGGCGACGGGGGACCGACCTGGAAACACCATATATTTT; cdr3_aa: CSVVWYGSPATGDRPGNTIYF
d_call: .; clone_size: .; j_call: TRBJ1-4; v_call: TRBV30; cdr3_length: 14; cdr3_nt: TGTGCCTGGGGACGGACAGTTTCTAATGAAAAACTGTTTTTT; cdr3_aa: CAWGRTVSNEKLFF
d_call: .; clone_size: .; j_call: TRBJ2-7; v_call: TRBV24-1; cdr3_length: 14; cdr3_nt: TGTGCCACCAGTGGTCGTGGAGCTGACTACGAGCAGTACTTC; cdr3_aa: CATSGRGADYEQYF
d_call: TRBD2; clone_size: .; j_call: TRBJ2-1; v_call: TRBV6-6; cdr3_length: 15; cdr3_nt: TGTGCCAGCAGTTATTGGGCGGGGGGGCCAAATGAGCAGTTCTTC; cdr3_aa: CASSYWAGGPNEQFF
d_call: .; clone_size: .; j_call: TRBJ1-1; v_call: TRBV5-1; cdr3_length: 12; cdr3_nt: TGCGCCAGCAGCCCCTCCCCCGCGGAAGCTTTCTTT; cdr3_aa: CASSPSPAEAFF
d_call: TRBD2; clone_size: .; j_call: TRBJ2-1; v_call: TRBV6-5; cdr3_length: 15; cdr3_nt: TGTGCCAGCAACCTCGGGACTAGCGACAACAATGAGCAGTTCTTC; cdr3_aa: CASNLGTSDNNEQFF
d_call: .; clone_size: .; j_call: TRBJ2-2; v_call: TRBV6-5; cdr3_length: 15; cdr3_nt: TGTGCCAGCAGCCCGGAGGAGGGTGGGACCGGGGAGCTGTTTTTT; cdr3_aa: CASSPEEGGTGELFF
d_call: TRBD1; clone_size: .; j_call: TRBJ1-4; v_call: TRBV10-3; cdr3_length: 15; cdr3_nt: TGTGCCATCAGTGAGGCTGGAGGGGGCAGAGAAAAACTGTTTTTT; cdr3_aa: CAISEAGGGREKLFF
d_call: .; clone_size: .; j_call: TRBJ1-2; v_call: TRBV11-2; cdr3_length: 14; cdr3_nt: TGTGCCACGCAGACTGTTAGCTTTTCCTATGGCTACACCTTC; cdr3_aa: CATQTVSFSYGYTF
d_call: .; clone_size: .; j_call: TRBJ1-1; v_call: TRBV12-5; cdr3_length: 13; cdr3_nt: TGTGCTAGTGGTTTGCCTATTCACACTGAAGCTTTCTTT; cdr3_aa: CASGLPIHTEAFF